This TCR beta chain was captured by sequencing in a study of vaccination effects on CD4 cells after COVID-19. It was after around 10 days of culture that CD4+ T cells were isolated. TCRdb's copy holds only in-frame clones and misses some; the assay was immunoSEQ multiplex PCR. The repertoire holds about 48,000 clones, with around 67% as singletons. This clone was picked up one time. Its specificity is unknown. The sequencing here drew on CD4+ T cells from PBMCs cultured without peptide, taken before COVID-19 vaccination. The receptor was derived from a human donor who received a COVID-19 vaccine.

CDR3 nucleotide sequence: TGCAGCGGAACAGGGAGTGGCACTGAAGCTTTCTTT. Translating it yields CSGTGSGTEAFF. V is TRBV29-1 and J is TRBJ1-1; a possible D gene is TRBD1 (6 bases). Germline loops: CDR1 SQVTM, CDR2 ANQGSEA. Trimming cost V 7 bases and J 4 bases, with 13 bases left between them. The CDR3 is 12 amino acids.